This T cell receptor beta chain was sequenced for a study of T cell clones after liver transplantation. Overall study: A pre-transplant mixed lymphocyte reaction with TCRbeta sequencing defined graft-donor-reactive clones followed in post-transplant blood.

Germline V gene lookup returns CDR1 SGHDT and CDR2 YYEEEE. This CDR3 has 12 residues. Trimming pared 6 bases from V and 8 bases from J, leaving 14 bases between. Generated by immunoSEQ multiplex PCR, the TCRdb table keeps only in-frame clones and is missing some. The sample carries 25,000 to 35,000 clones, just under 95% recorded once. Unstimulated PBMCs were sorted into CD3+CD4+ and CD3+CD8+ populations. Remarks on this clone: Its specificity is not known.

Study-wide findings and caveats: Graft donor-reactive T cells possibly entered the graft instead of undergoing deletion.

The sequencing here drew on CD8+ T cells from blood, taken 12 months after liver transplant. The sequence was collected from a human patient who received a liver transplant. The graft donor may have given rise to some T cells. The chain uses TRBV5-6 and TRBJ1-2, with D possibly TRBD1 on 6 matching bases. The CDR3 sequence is CASTIGGMGYTF. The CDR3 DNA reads TGTGCCAGCACCATAGGGGGGATGGGCTACACCTTC.